The 2 T cell receptor beta chains below come from one sample, sequenced in a study of cytomegalovirus exposure and HLA in healthy donors. Data came from immunoSEQ multiplex PCR; TCRdb stores just in-frame clones and leaves some out. The sample carries 150,000 to 200,000 clones, approximately 86% recorded once. The sample taken for sequencing was PBMCs. The receptor set was obtained from a man aged 25 to 40 in good health and CMV-seropositive.

This chain joins TRBV5-1 and TRBJ1-5; 8 bases align to TRBD1. The CDR3 contains 14 residues. The germline CDR1 and CDR2 sequences are SGHRS and YFSETQ. With 4 bases clipped from V and 3 bases from J, the junction kept 3 bases outside the gene matches. CDR3 sequence (DNA): TGCGCCAGCAGCCAGACAGGGGACAATCAGCCCCAGCATTTT. Residues: CASSQTGDNQPQHF.

This clone was counted once. The chain uses TRBV27 and TRBJ2-3, with D tentatively TRBD2 (7 bases). V was trimmed by 7 bases and J by 3 bases, leaving 17 bases between them. This CDR3 spans 15 amino acids. The germline V gene encodes CDR1 MNHEY and CDR2 SMNVEV (reference sequence). This chain's CDR3 is CASTTGGPVTDTQYF. The CDR3 nucleotides read TGTGCCAGCACAACCGGGGGGCCCGTAACAGATACGCAGTATTTT.